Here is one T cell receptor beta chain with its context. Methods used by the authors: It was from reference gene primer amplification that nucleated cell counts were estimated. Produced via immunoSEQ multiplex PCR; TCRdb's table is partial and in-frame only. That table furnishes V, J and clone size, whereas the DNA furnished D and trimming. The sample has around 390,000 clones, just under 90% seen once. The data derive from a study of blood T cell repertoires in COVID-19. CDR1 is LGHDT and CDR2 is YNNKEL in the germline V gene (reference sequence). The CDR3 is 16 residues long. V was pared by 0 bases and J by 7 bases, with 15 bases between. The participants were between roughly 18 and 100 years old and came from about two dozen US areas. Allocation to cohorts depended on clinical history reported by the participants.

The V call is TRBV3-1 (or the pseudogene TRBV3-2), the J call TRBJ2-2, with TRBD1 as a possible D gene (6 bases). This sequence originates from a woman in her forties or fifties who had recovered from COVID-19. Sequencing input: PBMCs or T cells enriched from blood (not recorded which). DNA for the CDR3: TGTGCCAGCAGCCAAGATCTCAGGGGCGGAGACGGGGAGCTGTTTTTT. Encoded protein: CASSQDLRGGDGELFF.